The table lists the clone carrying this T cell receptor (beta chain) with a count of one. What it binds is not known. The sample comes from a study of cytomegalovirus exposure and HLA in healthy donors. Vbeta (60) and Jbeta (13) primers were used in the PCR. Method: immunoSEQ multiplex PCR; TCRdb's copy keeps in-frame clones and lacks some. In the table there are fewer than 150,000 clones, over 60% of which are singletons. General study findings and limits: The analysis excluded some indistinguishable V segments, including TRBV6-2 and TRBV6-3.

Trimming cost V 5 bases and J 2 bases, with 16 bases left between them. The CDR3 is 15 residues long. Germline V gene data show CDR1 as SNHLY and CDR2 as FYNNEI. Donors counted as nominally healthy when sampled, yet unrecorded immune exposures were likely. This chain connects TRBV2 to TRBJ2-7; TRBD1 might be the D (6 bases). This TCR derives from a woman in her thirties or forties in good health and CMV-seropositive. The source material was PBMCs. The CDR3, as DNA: TGTGCCAGCAGTTCCCAACAGGGAAATACCTACGAGCAGTACTTC. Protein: CASSSQQGNTYEQYF.